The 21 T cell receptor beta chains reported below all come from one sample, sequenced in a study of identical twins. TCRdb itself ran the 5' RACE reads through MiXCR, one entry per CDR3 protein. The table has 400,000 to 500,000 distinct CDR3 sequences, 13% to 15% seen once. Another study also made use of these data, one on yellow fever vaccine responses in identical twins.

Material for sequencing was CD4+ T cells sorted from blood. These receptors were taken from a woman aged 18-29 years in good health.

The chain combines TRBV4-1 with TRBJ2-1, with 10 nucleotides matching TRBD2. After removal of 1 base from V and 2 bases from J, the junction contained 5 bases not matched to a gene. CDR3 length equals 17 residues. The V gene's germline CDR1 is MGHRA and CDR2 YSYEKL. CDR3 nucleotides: TGCGCCAGCAGCCAAGCGGTAGGACTAGCGGCCTACAATGAGCAGTTCTTC. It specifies CASSQAVGLAAYNEQFF.

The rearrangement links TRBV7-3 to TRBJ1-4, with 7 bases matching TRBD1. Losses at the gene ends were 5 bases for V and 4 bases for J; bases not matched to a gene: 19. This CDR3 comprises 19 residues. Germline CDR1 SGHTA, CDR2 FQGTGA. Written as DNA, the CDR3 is TGTGCCAGCAGCATACCGAACCCTGTGAGGGGGCCAGATAATGAAAAACTGTTTTTT. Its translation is CASSIPNPVRGPDNEKLFF.

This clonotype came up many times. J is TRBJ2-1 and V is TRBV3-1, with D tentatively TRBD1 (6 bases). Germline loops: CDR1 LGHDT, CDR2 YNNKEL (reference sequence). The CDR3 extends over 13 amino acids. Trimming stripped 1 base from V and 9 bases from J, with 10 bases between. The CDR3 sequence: CASSQGVGGEQFF. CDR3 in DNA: TGTGCCAGCAGCCAAGGTGTAGGGGGTGAGCAGTTCTTC.

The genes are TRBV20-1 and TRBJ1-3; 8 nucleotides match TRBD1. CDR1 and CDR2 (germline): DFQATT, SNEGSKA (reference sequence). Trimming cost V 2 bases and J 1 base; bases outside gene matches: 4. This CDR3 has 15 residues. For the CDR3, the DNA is TGCAGTGCTAGACTCCAGGGGGCTTCTGGAAACACCATATATTTT. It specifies CSARLQGASGNTIYF.

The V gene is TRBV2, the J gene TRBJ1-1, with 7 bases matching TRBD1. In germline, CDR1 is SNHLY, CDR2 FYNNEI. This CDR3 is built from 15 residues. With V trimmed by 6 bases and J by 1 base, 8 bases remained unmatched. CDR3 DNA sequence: TGTGCCAGCAGGACCCTGACAGGGAGGAACACTGAAGCTTTCTTT. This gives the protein CASRTLTGRNTEAFF.

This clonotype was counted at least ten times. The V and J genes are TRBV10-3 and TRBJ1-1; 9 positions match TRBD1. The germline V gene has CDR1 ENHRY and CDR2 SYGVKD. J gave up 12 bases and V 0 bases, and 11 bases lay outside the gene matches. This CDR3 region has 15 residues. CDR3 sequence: CAISESLPGQGWPFF. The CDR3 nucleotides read TGTGCCATCAGTGAGTCACTACCGGGACAGGGATGGCCTTTCTTT.

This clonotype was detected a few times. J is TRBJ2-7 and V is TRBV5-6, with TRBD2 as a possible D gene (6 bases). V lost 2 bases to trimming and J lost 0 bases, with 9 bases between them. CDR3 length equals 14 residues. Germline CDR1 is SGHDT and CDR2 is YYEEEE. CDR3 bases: TGTGCCAGCAGCTTTGCGGGAAGCTCCTACGAGCAGTACTTC. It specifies CASSFAGSSYEQYF.

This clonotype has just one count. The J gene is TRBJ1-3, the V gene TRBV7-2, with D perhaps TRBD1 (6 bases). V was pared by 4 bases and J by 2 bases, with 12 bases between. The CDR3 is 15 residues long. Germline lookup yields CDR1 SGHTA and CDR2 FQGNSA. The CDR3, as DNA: TGTGCCAGCAGCTACCGCGGGGGGCCTGGAAACACCATATATTTT. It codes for CASSYRGGPGNTIYF.

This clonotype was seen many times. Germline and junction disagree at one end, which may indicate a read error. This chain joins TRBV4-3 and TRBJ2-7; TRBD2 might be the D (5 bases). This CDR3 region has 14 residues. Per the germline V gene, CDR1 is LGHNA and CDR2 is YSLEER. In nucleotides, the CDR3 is TGTGCCAGCAGCCAAGAGGGCAGGTCCTACGAGCAGTACTTC. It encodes CASSQEGRSYEQYF.

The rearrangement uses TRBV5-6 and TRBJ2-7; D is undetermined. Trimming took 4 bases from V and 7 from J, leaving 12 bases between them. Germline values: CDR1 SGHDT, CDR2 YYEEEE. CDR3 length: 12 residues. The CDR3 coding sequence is TGTGCCAGCAGCGCCGTAAGTCGGGAGCAGTACTTC. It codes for CASSAVSREQYF.

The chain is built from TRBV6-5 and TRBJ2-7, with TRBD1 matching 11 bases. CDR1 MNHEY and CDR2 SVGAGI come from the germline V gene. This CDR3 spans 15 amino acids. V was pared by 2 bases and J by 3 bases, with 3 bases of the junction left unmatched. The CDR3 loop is CASSYRGTGGYEQYF. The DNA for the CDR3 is TGTGCCAGCAGTTACCGCGGGACAGGGGGCTACGAGCAGTACTTC.

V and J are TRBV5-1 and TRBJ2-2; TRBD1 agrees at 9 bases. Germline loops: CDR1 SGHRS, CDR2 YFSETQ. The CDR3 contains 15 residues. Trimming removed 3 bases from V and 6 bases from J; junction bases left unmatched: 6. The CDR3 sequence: CASSSGTGLPGELFF. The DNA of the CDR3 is TGCGCCAGCAGCTCAGGGACAGGGCTCCCCGGGGAGCTGTTTTTT.

The CDR3 DNA sequence: TGTGCCAGCAGCATAAGTAGCGGGGGATCCTACAATGAGCAGTTCTTC. Translating gives CASSISSGGSYNEQFF. V usage is TRBV9 and J usage is TRBJ2-1; TRBD2 agrees at 9 bases. This CDR3 region has 16 residues. Trimming cost V 4 bases and J 1 base; bases outside gene matches: 6. The germline V gene has CDR1 SGDLS and CDR2 YYNGEE.

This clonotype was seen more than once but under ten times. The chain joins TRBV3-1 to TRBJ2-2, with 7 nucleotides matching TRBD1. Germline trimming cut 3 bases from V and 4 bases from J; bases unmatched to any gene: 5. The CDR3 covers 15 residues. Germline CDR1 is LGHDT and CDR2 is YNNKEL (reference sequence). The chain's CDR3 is CASSQVGQSTGELFF. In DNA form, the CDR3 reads TGTGCCAGCAGCCAGGTGGGACAGAGCACCGGGGAGCTGTTTTTT.

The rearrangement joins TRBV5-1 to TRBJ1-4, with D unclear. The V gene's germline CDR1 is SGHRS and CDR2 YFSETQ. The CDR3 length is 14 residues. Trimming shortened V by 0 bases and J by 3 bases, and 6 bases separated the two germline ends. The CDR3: CASSLGAANEKLFF. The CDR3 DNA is TGCGCCAGCAGCTTGGGGGCGGCTAATGAAAAACTGTTTTTT.

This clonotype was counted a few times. The CDR3 DNA is TGTGCCAGCAGCCCCCTTGCATTAGCAGGGGGCGAGCAGTACTTC. Its translation: CASSPLALAGGEQYF. The V gene is TRBV9, the J gene TRBJ2-7; 7 bases align to TRBD1. The trim removed 4 bases at V and 6 bases at J, leaving 13 bases unmatched. CDR3 length equals 15 residues. Germline V gives CDR1 SGDLS, CDR2 YYNGEE.

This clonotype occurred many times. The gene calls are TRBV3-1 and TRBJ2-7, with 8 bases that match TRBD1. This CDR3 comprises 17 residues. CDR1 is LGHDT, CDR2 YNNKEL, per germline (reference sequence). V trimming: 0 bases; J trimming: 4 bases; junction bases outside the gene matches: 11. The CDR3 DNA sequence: TGTGCCAGCAGCCAAGATCATAGGTCAGGGGGCTTGTACGAGCAGTACTTC. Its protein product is CASSQDHRSGGLYEQYF.

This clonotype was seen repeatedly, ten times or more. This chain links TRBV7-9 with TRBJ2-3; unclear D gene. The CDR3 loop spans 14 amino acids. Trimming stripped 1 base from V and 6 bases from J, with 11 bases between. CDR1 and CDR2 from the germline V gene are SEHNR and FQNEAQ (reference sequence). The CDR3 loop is CASSLGLLGDTQYF. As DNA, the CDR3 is TGTGCCAGCAGCTTAGGGCTTCTAGGCGATACGCAGTATTTT.

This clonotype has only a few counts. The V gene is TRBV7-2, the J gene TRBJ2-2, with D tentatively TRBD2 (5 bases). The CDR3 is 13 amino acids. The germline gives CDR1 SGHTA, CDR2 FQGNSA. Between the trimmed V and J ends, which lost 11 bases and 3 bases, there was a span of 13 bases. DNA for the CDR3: TGTGCCCGCCAGACGGGATACACCGGGGAGCTGTTTTTT. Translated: CARQTGYTGELFF.

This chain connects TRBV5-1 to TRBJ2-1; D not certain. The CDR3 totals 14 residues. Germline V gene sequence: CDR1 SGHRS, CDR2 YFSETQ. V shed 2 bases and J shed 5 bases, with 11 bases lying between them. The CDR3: CASSFWRDDNEQFF. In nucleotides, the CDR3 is TGCGCCAGCAGCTTCTGGCGCGACGACAATGAGCAGTTCTTC. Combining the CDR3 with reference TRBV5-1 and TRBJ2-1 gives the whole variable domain KAGVTQTPRYLIKTRGQQVTLSCSPISGHRSVSWYQQTPGQGLQFLFEYFSETQRNKGNFPGRFSGRQFSNSRSEMNVSTLELGDSALYLCASSFWRDDNEQFFGPGTRLTVL.

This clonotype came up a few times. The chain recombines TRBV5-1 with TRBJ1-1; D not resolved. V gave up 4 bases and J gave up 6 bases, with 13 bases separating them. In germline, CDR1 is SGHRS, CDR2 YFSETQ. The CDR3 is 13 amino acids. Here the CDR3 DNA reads TGCGCCAGCAGCCTTCAGAGGGTGTCTGAAGCTTTCTTT. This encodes CASSLQRVSEAFF.